A single sample gave rise to the 7 T cell receptor beta chains below, sequenced in a study of T cells after posttransplantation cyclophosphamide. The repertoire was sequenced with immunoSEQ multiplex PCR; TCRdb's copy has only in-frame clones and lacks some. Found here are roughly 4,900 clones, about two thirds of them singletons; the top ten hold roughly 18%. The material sequenced was memory CD8+ T cells sorted from blood. The receptors shown here come from a woman aged 55-69 years in good health, CMV-negative, and a related stem cell transplant donor.

The chain combines TRBV19 with TRBJ1-5; D unresolved. V gave up 4 bases and J gave up 5 bases, with 18 bases separating them. From germline, CDR1 is LNHDA and CDR2 SQIVND (reference sequence). This CDR3 has 16 residues. The CDR3, as DNA: TGTGCCAGTAGTAACCTAGAGGACGGGATACATCAGCCCCAGCATTTT. It encodes CASSNLEDGIHQPQHF.

The CDR3 bases are TGTGCCAGCAGTCCCGGGACTAGCGGCTGGAAAGGCGACGAGCAGTACTTC. It specifies CASSPGTSGWKGDEQYF. The gene calls are TRBV28 and TRBJ2-7, with 11 bases identical to TRBD2. CDR3 length: 17 amino acids. J was trimmed by 5 bases and V by 5 bases; bases with no gene match: 14. Germline CDR1 MDHEN, CDR2 SYDVKM.

This clone was seen a handful of times. The rearrangement links TRBV2 to TRBJ2-1, with 12 bases lining up with TRBD2. The junction had 6 bases not matched to a gene; V was cut back by 8 bases and J by 4 bases. The CDR3 is 15 amino acids. The germline V gene has CDR1 SNHLY and CDR2 FYNNEI. The CDR3 is CASGRLAGVYNEQFF. CDR3 DNA: TGTGCCAGCGGCAGACTAGCGGGAGTTTACAATGAGCAGTTCTTC.

V gene TRBV18 combines with J gene TRBJ2-1, with D perhaps matching TRBD2 (6 bases). The V gene's germline CDR1 is KGHSH and CDR2 LQKENI. Trimming removed 0 bases from V and 6 bases from J, with 9 bases in between. CDR3 length equals 14 residues. CDR3 sequence reads: CASSPPMGGNEQFF. Here the CDR3 DNA reads TGTGCCAGCTCACCACCGATGGGGGGCAATGAGCAGTTCTTC.

The chain is built from TRBV19 and TRBJ2-6, with D perhaps matching TRBD2 (6 bases). This CDR3 comprises 15 residues. From germline, CDR1 is LNHDA and CDR2 SQIVND (reference sequence). Trimming cost V 6 bases and J 2 bases, with 11 bases left between them. The CDR3, as DNA: TGTGCCAGTAGCAGGGAGGTGACTGGGGCCAACGTCCTGACTTTC. Translated: CASSREVTGANVLTF.

This clone was picked up a small number of times. The rearrangement links TRBV11-2 to TRBJ2-3; TRBD1 is a possible D gene (5 bases). The germline CDR1 and CDR2 sequences are SGHAT and FQNNGV. This CDR3 spans 13 amino acids. Trimming took off 2 bases at V and 5 bases at J, with 8 bases between the two ends. CDR3 loop: CASSLIRVDTQYF. As DNA, the CDR3 is TGTGCCAGCAGCTTAATCAGGGTAGATACGCAGTATTTT.

The J gene is TRBJ1-3, the V gene TRBV7-9; weak D call: TRBD1 (6 bases). The CDR3 covers 15 residues. Germline CDR1 reads SEHNR; CDR2 reads FQNEAQ (reference sequence). V shed 4 bases and J shed 2 bases, with 12 bases lying between them. The CDR3, as DNA: TGTGCCAGCAGCTCCGTAGGGGGAACTGGAAACACCATATATTTT. Protein product: CASSSVGGTGNTIYF.